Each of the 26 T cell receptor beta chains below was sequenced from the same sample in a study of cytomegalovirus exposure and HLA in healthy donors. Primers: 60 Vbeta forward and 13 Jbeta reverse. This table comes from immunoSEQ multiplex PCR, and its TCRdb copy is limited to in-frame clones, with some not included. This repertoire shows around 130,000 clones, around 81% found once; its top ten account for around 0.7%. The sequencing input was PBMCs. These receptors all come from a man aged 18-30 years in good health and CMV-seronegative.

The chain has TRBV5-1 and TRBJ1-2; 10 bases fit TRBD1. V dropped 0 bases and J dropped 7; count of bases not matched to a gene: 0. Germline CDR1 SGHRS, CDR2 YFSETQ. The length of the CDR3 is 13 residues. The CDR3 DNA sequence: TGCGCCAGCAGCTTGGGGGACAGGGGTGGCTACACCTTC. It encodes CASSLGDRGGYTF.

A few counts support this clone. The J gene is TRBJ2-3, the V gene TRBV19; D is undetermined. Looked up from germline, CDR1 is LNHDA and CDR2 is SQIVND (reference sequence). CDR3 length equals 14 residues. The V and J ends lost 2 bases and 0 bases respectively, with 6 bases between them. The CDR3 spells CASSISLSTDTQYF. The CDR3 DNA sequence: TGTGCCAGTAGTATATCTCTTAGCACAGATACGCAGTATTTT.

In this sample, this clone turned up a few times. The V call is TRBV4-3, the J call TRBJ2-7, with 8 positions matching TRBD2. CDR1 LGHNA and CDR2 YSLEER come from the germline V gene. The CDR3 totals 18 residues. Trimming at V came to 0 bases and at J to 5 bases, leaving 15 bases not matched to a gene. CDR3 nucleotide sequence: TGCGCCAGCAGCCAAGATACTGGAGGACTAGCAAGAGTAAACGAGCAGTACTTC. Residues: CASSQDTGGLARVNEQYF.

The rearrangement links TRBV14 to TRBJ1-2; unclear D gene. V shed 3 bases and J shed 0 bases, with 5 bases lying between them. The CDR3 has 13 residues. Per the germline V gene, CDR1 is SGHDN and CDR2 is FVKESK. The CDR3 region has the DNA TGTGCCAGCAGCCAGAGGACTAACTATGGCTACACCTTC. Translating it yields CASSQRTNYGYTF.

CDR3 region: CASSSLLTGAVHNEQFF. CDR3 nucleotide sequence: TGTGCCAGCAGTTCACTACTTACAGGGGCCGTCCACAATGAGCAGTTCTTC. The genes are TRBV27 and TRBJ2-1; TRBD1 matches 7 bases. The V and J ends lost 4 bases and 5 bases, in that order; junction bases with no gene match: 14. Germline V CDR1 and CDR2: MNHEY, SMNVEV (reference sequence). The CDR3 is 17 residues long.

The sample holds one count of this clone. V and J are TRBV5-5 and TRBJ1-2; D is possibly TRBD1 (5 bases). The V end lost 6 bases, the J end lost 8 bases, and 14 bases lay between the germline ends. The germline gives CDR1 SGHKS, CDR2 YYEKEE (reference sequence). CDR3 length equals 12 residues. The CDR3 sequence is CASKPGGGGYTF. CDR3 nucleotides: TGTGCCAGCAAACCGGGGGGAGGGGGCTACACCTTC.

CDR3 nucleotides: TGCGCCAGCAGCCCACGTACCTGGGGGGGACTACCCAACTATGGCTACACCTTC. Translated: CASSPRTWGGLPNYGYTF. The chain employs TRBV5-1 and TRBJ1-2; D might be TRBD1 (5 bases). From germline, CDR1 is SGHRS and CDR2 YFSETQ. V lost 4 bases and J 2 bases, leaving 24 bases between the germline ends. The CDR3 loop spans 18 amino acids.

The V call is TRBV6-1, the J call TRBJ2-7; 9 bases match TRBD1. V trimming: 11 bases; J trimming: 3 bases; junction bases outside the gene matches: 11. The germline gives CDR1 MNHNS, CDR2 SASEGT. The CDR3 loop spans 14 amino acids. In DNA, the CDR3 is TGTGCCTCAAGCGGCCCGGGACAGGGCTACGAGCAGTACTTC. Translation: CASSGPGQGYEQYF.

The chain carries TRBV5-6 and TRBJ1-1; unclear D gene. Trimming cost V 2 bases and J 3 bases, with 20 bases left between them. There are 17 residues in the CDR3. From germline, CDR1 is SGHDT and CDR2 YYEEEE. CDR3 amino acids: CASSFNQGAGGYTEAFF. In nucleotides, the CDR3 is TGTGCCAGCAGCTTTAATCAAGGTGCGGGTGGGTACACTGAAGCTTTCTTT. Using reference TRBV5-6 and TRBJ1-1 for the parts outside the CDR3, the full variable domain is DAGVTQSPTHLIKTRGQQVTLRCSPKSGHDTVSWYQQALGQGPQFIFQYYEEEERQRGNFPDRFSGHQFPNYSSELNVNALLLGDSALYLCASSFNQGAGGYTEAFFGQGTRLTVV.

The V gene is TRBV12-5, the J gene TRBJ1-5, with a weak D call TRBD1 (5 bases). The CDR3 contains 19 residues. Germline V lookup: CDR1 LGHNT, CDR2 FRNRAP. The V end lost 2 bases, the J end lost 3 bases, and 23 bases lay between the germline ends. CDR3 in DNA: TGTGCTAGTGGTTTGTCCCCAGGGACTTCGAGGGGCCCCAATCAGCCCCAGCATTTT. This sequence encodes CASGLSPGTSRGPNQPQHF. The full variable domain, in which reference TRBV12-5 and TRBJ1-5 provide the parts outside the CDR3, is DARVTQTPRHKVTEMGQEVTMRCQPILGHNTVFWYRQTMMQGLELLAYFRNRAPLDDSGMPKDRFSAEMPDATLATLKIQPSEPRDSAVYFCASGLSPGTSRGPNQPQHFGDGTRLSIL.

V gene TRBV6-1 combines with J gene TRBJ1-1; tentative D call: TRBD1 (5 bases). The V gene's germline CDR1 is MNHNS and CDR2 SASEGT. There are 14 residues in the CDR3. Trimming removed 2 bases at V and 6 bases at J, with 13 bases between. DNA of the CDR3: TGTGCCAGCAGTGAAAGGGGTGCACTTTCTGAAGCTTTCTTT. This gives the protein CASSERGALSEAFF.

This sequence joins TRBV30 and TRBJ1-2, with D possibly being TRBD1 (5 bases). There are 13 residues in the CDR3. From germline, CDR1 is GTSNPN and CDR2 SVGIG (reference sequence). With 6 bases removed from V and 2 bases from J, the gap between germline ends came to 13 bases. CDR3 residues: CACGGGENYGYTF. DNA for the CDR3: TGTGCCTGCGGCGGGGGAGAAAACTATGGCTACACCTTC.

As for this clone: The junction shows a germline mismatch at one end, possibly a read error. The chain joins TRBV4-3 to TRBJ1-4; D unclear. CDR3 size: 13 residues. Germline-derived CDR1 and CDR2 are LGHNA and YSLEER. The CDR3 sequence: CASSPHRREKLFF. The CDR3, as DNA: TGCGCCAGCAGCCCACACCGCCGGGAAAAGCTGTTTTTT.

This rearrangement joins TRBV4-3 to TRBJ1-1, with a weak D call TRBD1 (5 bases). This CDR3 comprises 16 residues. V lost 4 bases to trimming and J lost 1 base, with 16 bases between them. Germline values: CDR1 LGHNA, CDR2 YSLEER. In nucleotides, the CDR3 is TGCGCCAGCAGCCCCCGGGGACGGACTACGAACACTGAAGCTTTCTTT. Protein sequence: CASSPRGRTTNTEAFF.

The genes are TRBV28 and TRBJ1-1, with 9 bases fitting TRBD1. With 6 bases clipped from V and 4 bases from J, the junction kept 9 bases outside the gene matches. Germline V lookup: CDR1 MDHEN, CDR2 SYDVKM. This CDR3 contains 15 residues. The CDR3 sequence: CASSQHNRGPTEAFF. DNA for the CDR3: TGTGCCAGCAGCCAACACAACAGGGGGCCCACTGAAGCTTTCTTT.

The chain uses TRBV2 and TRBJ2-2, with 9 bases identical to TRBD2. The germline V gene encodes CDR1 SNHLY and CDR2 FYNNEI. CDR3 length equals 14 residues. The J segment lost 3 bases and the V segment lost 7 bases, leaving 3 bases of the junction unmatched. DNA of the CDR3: TGTGCCAGCACGGGACTAGCCCACACCGGGGAGCTGTTTTTT. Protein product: CASTGLAHTGELFF. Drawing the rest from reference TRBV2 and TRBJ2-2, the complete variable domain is EPEVTQTPSHQVTQMGQEVILRCVPISNHLYFYWYRQILGQKVEFLVSFYNNEISEKSEIFDDQFSVERPDGSNFTLKIRSTKLEDSAMYFCASTGLAHTGELFFGEGSRLTVL.

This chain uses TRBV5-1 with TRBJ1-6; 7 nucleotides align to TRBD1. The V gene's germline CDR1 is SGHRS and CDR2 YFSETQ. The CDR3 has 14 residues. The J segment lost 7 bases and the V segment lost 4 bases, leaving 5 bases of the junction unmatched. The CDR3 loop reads CASSPGTANSPLHF. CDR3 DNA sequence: TGCGCCAGCAGCCCGGGGACAGCCAATTCACCCCTCCACTTT.

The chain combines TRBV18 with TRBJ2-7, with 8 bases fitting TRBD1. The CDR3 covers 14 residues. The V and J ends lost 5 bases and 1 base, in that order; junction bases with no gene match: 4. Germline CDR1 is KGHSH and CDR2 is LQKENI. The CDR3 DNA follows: TGTGCCAGCTCAGACAGGGACAGGTCCTACGAGCAGTACTTC. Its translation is CASSDRDRSYEQYF.

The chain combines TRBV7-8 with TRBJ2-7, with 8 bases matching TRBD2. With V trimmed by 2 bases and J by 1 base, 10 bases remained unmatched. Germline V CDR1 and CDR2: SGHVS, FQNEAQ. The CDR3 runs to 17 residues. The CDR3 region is CASSLPSIAGPSYEQYF. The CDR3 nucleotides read TGTGCCAGCAGCTTACCGAGCATAGCGGGGCCATCCTACGAGCAGTACTTC.

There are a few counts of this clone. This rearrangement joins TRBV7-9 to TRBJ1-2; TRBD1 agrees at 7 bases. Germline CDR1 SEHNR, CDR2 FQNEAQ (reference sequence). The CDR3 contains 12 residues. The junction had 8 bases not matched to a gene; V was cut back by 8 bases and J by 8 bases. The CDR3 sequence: CASWNAGQGYTF. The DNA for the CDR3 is TGTGCCAGCTGGAATGCGGGACAGGGCTACACCTTC.

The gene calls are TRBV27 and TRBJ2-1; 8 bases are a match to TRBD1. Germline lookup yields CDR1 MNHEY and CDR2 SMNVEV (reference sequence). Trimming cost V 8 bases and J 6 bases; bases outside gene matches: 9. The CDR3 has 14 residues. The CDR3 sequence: CASRGWTGFNEQFF. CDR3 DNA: TGTGCCAGCCGGGGGTGGACAGGGTTCAATGAGCAGTTCTTC.

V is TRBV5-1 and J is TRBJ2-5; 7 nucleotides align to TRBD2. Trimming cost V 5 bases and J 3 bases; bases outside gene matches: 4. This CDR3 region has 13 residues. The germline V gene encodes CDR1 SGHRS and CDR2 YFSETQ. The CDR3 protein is CASSPGGKETQYF. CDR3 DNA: TGCGCCAGCAGTCCCGGGGGGAAAGAGACCCAGTACTTC.

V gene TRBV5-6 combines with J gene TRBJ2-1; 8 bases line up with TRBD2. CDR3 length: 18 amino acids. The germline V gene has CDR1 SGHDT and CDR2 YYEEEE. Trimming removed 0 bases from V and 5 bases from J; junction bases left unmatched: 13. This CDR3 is CASSLERGLVPFHNEQFF. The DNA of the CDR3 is TGTGCCAGCAGCTTGGAGCGGGGGCTCGTTCCCTTTCACAATGAGCAGTTCTTC.

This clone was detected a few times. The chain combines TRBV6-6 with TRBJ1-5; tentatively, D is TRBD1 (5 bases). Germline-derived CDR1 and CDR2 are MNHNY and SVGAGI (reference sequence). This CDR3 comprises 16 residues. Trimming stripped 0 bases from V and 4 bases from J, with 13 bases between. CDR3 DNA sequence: TGTGCCAGCAGTTACTCTTCGCGGAGGGGTAATCAGCCCCAGCATTTT. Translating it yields CASSYSSRRGNQPQHF.

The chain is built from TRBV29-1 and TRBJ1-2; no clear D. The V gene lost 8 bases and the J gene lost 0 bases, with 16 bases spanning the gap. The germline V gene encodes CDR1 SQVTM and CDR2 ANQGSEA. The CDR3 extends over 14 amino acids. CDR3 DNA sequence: TGCAGCATTACCGGGAGCGGAGCTAACTATGGCTACACCTTC. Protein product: CSITGSGANYGYTF.

CDR3 sequence reads: CASSLRLAGGPVVVHEQFF. In DNA form, the CDR3 reads TGTGCCAGCAGCCTCCGACTAGCGGGGGGGCCGGTTGTGGTCCATGAGCAGTTCTTC. The V and J genes are TRBV11-2 and TRBJ2-1; 14 nucleotides match TRBD2. Germline trimming cut 5 bases from V and 8 bases from J; bases unmatched to any gene: 17. The CDR3 sequence is 19 residues long. Germline CDR1 reads SGHAT; CDR2 reads FQNNGV. Combining the CDR3 with reference TRBV11-2 and TRBJ2-1 gives the whole variable domain EAGVAQSPRYKIIEKRQSVAFWCNPISGHATLYWYQQILGQGPKLLIQFQNNGVVDDSQLPKDRFSAERLKGVDSTLKIQPAKLEDSAVYLCASSLRLAGGPVVVHEQFFGPGTRLTVL.